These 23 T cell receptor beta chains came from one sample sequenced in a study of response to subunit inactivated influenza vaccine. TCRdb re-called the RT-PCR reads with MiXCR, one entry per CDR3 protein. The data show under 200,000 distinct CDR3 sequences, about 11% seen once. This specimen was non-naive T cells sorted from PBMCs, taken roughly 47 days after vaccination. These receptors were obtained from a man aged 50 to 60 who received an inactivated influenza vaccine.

The DNA of the CDR3 is TGTGCCAGCAGCCAAGATAGGGCATTGGGGGCCTTCTCTGGAAACACCATATATTTT. Its protein is CASSQDRALGAFSGNTIYF. The gene calls are TRBV4-2 and TRBJ1-3; the D gene is possibly TRBD1 (6 bases). Trimming took 0 bases from V and 0 from J, leaving 18 bases between them. Germline assignment: CDR1 LGHNA and CDR2 YNFKEQ. There are 19 residues in the CDR3.

The CDR3 reads CATYQGVSGANVLTF. CDR3 nucleotides: TGTGCCACCTATCAGGGCGTCTCTGGGGCCAACGTCCTGACTTTC. The V call is TRBV10-3, the J call TRBJ2-6, with D maybe TRBD1 (5 bases). Germline V gene lookup returns CDR1 ENHRY and CDR2 SYGVKD. With 10 bases removed from V and 0 bases from J, the gap between germline ends came to 13 bases. The CDR3 spans 15 residues.

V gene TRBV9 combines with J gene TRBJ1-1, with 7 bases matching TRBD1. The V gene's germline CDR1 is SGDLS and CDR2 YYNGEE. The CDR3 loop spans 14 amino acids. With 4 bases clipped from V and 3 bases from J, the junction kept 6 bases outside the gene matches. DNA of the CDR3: TGTGCCAGCAGCCCCCAGACAGGGTACACTGAAGCTTTCTTT. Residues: CASSPQTGYTEAFF. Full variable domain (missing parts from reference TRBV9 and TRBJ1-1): DSGVTQTPKHLITATGQRVTLRCSPRSGDLSVYWYQQSLDQGLQFLIQYYNGEERAKGNILERFSAQQFPDLHSELNLSSLELGDSALYFCASSPQTGYTEAFFGQGTRLTVV.

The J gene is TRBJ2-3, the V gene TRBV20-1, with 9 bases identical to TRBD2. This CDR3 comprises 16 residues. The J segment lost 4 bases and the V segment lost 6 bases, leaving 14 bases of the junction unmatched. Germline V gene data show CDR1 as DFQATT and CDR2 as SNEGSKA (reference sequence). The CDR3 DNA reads TGCAGTGCCCCGGTTATTGGCGGGGGGGCCCCAGATACGCAGTATTTT. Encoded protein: CSAPVIGGGAPDTQYF.

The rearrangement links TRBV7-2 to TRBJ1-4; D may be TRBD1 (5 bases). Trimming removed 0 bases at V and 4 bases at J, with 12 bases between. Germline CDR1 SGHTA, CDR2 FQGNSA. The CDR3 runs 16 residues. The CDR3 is CASSLARGAGNEKLFF. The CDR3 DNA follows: TGTGCCAGCAGCTTAGCGCGCGGGGCGGGTAATGAAAAACTGTTTTTT.

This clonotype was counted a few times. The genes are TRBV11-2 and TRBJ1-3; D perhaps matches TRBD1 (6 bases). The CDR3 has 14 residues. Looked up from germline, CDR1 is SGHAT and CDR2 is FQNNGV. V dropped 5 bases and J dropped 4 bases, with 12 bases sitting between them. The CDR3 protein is CASSQTGSGNTIYF. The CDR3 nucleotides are TGTGCCAGCAGCCAAACAGGGTCCGGAAACACCATATATTTT.

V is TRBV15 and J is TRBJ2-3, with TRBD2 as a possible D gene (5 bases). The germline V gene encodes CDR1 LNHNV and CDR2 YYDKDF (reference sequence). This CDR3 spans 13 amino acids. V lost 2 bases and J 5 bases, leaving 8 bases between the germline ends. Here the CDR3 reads CATSRRGGDTQYF. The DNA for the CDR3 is TGTGCCACCAGCAGACGGGGTGGAGATACGCAGTATTTT.

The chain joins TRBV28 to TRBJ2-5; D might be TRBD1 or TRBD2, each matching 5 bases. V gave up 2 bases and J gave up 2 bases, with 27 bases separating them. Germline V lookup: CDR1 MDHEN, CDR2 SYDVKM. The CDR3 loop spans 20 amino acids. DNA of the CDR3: TGTGCCAGCAGTTTAGAGCCGGGACCAAGCATTGGACGGTTACAAGAGACCCAGTACTTC. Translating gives CASSLEPGPSIGRLQETQYF.

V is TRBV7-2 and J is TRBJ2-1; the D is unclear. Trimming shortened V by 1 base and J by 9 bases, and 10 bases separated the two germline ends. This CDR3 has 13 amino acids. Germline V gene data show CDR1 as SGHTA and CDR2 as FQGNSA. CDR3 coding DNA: TGTGCCAGCAGCTTAGAAAGGAACGTTGAGCAGTTCTTC. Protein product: CASSLERNVEQFF.

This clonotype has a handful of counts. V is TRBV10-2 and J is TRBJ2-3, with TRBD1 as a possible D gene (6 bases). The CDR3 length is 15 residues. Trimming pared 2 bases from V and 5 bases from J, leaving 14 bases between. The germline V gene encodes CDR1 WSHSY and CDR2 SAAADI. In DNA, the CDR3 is TGCGCCAGCAGTGAGGGCAGGGGATTAATAGATACGCAGTATTTT. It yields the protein CASSEGRGLIDTQYF.

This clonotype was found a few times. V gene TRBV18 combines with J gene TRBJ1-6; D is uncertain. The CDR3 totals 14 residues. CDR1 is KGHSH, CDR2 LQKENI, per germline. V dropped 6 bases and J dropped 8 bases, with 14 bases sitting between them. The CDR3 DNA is TGTGCCAGCTCGCCGGGAGACGGGTATTCACCCCTCCACTTT. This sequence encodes CASSPGDGYSPLHF.

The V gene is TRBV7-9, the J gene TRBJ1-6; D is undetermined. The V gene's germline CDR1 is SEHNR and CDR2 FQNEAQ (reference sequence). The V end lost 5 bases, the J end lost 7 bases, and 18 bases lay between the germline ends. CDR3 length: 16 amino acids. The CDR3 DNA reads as TGTGCCAGCAGCCGACCTAGCGGGGTTGGGAATTCACCCCTCCACTTT. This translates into CASSRPSGVGNSPLHF.

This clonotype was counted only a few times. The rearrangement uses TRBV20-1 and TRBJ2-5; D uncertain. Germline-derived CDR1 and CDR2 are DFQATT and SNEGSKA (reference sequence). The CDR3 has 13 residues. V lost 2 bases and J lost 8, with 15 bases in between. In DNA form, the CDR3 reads TGCAGTGCTAGACTTTATTCGAGAGAAACCCAGTACTTC. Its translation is CSARLYSRETQYF.

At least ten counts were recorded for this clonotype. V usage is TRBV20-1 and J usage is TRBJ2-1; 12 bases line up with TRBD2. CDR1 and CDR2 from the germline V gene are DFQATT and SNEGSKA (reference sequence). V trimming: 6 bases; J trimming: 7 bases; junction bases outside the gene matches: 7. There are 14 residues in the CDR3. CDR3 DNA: TGCAGTGCGTCGACTAGCGGGAGAGTAAATGAGCAGTTCTTC. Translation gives CSASTSGRVNEQFF.

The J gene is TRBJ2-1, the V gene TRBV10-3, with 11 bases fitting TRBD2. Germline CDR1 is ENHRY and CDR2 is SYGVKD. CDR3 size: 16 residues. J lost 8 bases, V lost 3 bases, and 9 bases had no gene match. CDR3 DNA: TGTGCCATCAGTGAACGGCTAGCGGGAGGCGGAGATGAGCAGTTCTTC. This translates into CAISERLAGGGDEQFF.

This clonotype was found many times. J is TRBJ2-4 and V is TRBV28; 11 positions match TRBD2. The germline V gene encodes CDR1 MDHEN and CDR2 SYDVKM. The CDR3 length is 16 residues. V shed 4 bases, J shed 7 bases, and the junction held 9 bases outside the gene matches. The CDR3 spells CASSSLLAGAINIQYF. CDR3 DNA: TGTGCCAGCAGTTCTCTACTAGCGGGAGCCATCAACATTCAGTACTTC.

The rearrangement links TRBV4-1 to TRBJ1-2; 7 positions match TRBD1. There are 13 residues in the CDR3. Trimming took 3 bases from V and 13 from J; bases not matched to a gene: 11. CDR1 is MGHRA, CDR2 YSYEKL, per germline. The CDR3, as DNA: TGCGCCAGCAGCCAGACAGGGCCTTACTCGGGCACCTTC. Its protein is CASSQTGPYSGTF.

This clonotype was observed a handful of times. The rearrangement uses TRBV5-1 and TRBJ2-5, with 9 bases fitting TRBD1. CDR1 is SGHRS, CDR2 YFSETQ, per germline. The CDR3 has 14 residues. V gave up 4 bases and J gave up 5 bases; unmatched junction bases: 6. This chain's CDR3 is CASSVGQGDETQYF. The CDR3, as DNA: TGCGCCAGCAGCGTGGGACAGGGTGATGAGACCCAGTACTTC.

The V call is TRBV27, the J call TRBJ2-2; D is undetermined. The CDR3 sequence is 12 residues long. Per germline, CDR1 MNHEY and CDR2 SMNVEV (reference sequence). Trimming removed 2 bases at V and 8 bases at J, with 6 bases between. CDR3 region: CASSLRVGELFF. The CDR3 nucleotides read TGTGCCAGCAGTTTAAGGGTTGGGGAGCTGTTTTTT.

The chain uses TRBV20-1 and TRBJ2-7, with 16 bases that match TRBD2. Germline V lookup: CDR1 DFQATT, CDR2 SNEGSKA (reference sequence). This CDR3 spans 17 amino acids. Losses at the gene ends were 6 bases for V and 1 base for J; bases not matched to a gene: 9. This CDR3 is CSASGTSGRARSYEQYF. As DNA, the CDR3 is TGCAGTGCGTCCGGGACTAGCGGGAGGGCCAGGTCCTACGAGCAGTACTTC.

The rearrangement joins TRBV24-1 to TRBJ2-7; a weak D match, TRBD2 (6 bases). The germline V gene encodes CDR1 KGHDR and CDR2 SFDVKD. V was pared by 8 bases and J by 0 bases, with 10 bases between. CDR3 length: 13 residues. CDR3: CATTRESSYEQYF. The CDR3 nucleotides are TGTGCCACCACACGGGAGAGCTCCTACGAGCAGTACTTC.

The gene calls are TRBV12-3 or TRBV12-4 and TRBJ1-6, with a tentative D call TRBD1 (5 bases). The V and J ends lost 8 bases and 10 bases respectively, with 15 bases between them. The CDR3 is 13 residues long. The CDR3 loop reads CASSNTGTSPLHF. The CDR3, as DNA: TGTGCCAGCTCTAACACCGGGACGTCACCCCTCCACTTT.

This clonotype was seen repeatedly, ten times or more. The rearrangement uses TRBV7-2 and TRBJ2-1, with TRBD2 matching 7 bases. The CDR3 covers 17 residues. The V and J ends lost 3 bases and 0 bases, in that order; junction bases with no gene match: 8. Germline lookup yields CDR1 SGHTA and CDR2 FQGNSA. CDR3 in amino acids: CASSFALAQSSYNEQFF. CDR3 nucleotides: TGTGCCAGCAGCTTCGCACTAGCGCAGAGCTCCTACAATGAGCAGTTCTTC.